The sequence of this T cell receptor (beta chain) was determined in a study of cytomegalovirus exposure and HLA in healthy donors. Study context: Earlier, approximately 180 million T cells were analyzed, and over 95 million unique TCR beta sequences were found among them.

Study outcomes and limitations: Later analysis identified a missense DCLRE1C variant that was linked to TCR beta V- and J-gene trimming. Researchers counted approximately 160 TCR beta chains as cytomegalovirus-associated. Looking again later, the authors saw that most CMV-associated TCR beta chains seemed HLA-restricted.

PCR amplification relied on 60 Vbeta primers (plus 13 Jbeta primers). Data came from immunoSEQ multiplex PCR; TCRdb stores just in-frame clones and leaves some out. Among roughly 200,000 clones listed, 80% to 90% were seen once. A remark on this clone: Its antigen is unknown.

The CDR3 consists of 14 residues. The V and J ends lost 0 bases and 6 bases respectively, with 9 bases between them. The V gene's germline CDR1 is SGHRS and CDR2 YFSETQ. The V and J genes are TRBV5-1 and TRBJ2-2; no clear D. The sequence came from a man aged 25 to 40 in good health and CMV-seronegative. Sequences were obtained from PBMCs. CDR3 residues: CASSLAVNAGELFF. DNA of the CDR3: TGCGCCAGCAGCTTGGCGGTGAATGCCGGGGAGCTGTTTTTT.